This T cell receptor beta chain was identified in a study of T cell clones after liver transplantation. Study background: At least one year of complete immunosuppression withdrawal without enzymes over twice normal defined tolerance.

Findings of the study overall: A larger donor-reactive than third-party decline suggested partial antigen-specific deletion.

Germline lookup yields CDR1 SSHAT and CDR2 FNYEAQ (reference sequence). The CDR3 loop spans 16 amino acids. On this clone: Its specificity is unknown. The junction differs from germline at one of its ends, possibly a read error.

Some clones are missing from TCRdb's copy, which holds only in-frame ones; the method was immunoSEQ multiplex PCR. The sample carries 75,000 to 100,000 clones, 82% recorded once. The chain has TRBV7-7 and TRBJ2-1; 7 bases are a match to TRBD2. This material consisted of CD4+ T cells from blood, taken 45 to 46 months after liver transplant. This TCR was recovered from a human patient who received a liver transplant. Some of the T cells might come from the graft donor. In nucleotides, the CDR3 is TGTGCTAGCAGCCAAACAGCGGGATCGGGCGTCGATGAGCAGTTCTTC. It translates to CASSQTAGSGVDEQFF.